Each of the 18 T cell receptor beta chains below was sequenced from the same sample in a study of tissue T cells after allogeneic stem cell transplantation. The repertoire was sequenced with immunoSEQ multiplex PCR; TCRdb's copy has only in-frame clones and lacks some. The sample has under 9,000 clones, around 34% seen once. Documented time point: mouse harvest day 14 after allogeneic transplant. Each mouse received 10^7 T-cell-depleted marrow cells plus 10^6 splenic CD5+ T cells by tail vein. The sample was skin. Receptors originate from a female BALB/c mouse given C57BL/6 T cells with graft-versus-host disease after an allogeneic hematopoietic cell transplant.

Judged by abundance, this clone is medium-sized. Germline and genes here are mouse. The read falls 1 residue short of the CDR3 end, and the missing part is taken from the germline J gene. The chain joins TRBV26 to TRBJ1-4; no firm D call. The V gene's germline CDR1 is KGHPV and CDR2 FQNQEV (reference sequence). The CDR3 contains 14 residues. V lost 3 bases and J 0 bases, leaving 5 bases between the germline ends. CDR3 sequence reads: CASSLSISNERLFF. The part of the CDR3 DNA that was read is TGTGCCAGCAGTCTAAGCATTTCCAACGAAAGATTATTT.

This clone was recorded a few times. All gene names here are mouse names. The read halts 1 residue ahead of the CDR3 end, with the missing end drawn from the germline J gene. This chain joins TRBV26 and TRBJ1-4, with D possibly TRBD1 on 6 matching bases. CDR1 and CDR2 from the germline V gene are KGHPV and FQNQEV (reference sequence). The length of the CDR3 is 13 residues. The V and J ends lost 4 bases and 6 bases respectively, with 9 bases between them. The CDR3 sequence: CASSRTEDERLFF. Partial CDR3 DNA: TGTGCCAGCAGTCGGACAGAGGACGAAAGATTATTT.

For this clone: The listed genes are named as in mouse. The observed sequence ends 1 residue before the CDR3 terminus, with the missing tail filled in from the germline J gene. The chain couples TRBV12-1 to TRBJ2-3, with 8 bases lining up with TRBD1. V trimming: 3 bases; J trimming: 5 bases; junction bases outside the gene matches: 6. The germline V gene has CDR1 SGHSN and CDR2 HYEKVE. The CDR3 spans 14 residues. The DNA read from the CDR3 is TGTGCCAGCTCTGGGGACAGGCGGGGAGAAACGCTGTAT. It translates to CASSGDRRGETLY. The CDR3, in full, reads CASSGDRRGETLYF.

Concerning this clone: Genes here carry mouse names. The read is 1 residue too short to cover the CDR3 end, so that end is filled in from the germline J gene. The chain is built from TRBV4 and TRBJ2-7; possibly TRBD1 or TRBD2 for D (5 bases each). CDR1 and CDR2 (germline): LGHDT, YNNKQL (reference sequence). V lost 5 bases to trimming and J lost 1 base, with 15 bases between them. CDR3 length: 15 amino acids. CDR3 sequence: CASSPLWGRSYEQYF. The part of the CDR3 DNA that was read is TGTGCCAGCAGCCCGCTTTGGGGCCGGTCCTATGAACAGTAC.

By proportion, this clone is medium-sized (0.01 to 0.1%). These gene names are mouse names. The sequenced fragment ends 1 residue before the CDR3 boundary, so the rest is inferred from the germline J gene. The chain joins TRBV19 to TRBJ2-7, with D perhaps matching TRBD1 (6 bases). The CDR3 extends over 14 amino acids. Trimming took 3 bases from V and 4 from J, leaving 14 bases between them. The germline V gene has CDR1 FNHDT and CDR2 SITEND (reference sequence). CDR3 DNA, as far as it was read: TGTGCCAGCAGTAATGGGACAAAAAGGTATGAACAGTAC. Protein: CASSNGTKRYEQY. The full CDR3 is CASSNGTKRYEQYF. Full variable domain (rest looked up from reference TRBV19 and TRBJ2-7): GGIITQTPKFLIGQEGQKLTLKCQQNFNHDTMYWYRQDSGKGLRLIYYSITENDLQKGDLSEGYDASREKKSSFSLTVTSAQKNEMAVFLCASSNGTKRYEQYFGPGTRLTVL.

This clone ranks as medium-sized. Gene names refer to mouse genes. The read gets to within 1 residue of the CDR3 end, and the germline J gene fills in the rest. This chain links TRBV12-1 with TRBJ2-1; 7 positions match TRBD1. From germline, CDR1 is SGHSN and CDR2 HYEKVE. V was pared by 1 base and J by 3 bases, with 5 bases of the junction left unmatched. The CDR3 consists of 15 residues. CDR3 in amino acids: CASSLNRGGYAEQFF. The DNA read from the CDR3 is TGTGCCAGCTCTCTTAACAGGGGAGGCTATGCTGAGCAGTTC. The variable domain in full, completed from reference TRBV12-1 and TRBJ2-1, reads DSGVVQSPRHIIKEKGGRSVLTCIPISGHSNVVWYQQTLGKELKFLIQHYEKVERDKGFLPSRFSVQQFDDYHSEMNMSALELEDSAMYFCASSLNRGGYAEQFFGPGTRLTVL.

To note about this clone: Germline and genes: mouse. CDR3: CASSLGTDTEVFF. The CDR3 DNA, read in part, is TGTGCCAGCAGTCTGGGGACAGACACAGAAGTCTTC. The rearrangement joins TRBV26 to TRBJ1-1; 7 bases align to TRBD1. The read gets to within 1 residue of the CDR3 end, and the germline J gene fills in the rest. The CDR3 is 13 amino acids. Germline CDR1 KGHPV, CDR2 FQNQEV (reference sequence). V was clipped by 2 bases and J by 3 bases; unmatched bases: 0.

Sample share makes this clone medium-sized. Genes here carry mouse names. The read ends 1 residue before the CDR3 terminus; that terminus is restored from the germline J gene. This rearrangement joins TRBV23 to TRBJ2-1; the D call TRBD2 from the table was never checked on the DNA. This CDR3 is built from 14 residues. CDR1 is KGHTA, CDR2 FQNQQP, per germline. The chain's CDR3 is CSSTPLGGYAEQFF. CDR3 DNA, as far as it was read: TGCTCCAGCACTCCACTGGGGGGCTATGCTGAGCAGTTC. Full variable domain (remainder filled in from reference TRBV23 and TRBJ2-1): DAAVTQKPRYLIKMKGQEAEMKCIPEKGHTAVFWYQQKQSKELKFLIYFQNQQPLDQIDMVKERFSAVCPSSSLCSLGIRTCEAEDSALYLCSSTPLGGYAEQFFGPGTRLTVL.

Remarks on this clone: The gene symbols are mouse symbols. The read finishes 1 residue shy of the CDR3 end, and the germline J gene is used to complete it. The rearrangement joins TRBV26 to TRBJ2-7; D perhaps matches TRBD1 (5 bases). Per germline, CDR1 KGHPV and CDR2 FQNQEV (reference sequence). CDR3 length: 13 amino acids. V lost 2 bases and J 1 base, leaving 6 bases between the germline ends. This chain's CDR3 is CASSLPGSYEQYF. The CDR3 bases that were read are TGTGCCAGCAGTCTGCCAGGGTCCTATGAACAGTAC.

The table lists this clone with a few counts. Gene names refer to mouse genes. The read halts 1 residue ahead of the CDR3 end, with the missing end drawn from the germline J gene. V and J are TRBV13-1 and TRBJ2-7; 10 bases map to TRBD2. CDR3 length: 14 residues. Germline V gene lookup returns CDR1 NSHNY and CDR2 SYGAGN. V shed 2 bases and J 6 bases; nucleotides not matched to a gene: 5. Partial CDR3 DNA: TGTGCCAGCAGTGAGACTGGGGGGCGGAGTGAACAGTAC. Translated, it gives CASSETGGRSEQY. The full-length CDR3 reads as CASSETGGRSEQYF.

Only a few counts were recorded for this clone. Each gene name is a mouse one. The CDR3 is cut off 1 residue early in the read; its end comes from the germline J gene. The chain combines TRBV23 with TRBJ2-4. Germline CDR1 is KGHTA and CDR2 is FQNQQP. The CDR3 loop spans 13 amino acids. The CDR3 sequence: CSSSQNSQNTLYF. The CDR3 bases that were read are TGCTCCAGCAGTCAGAATAGTCAAAACACCTTGTAC.

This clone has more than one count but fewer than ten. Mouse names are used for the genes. CDR3 bases read: TGCTCCAGCAGTCAAAAAGATTCTGGAAATACGCTCTAT. This gives the protein CSSSQKDSGNTLY. The whole CDR3 reads CSSSQKDSGNTLYF. The chain links TRBV23 to TRBJ1-3. The sequenced fragment ends 1 residue before the CDR3 boundary, so the rest is inferred from the germline J gene. The CDR3 has 14 amino acids. Germline-derived CDR1 and CDR2 are KGHTA and FQNQQP. Variable domain in full (rest from reference TRBV23 and TRBJ1-3): DAAVTQKPRYLIKMKGQEAEMKCIPEKGHTAVFWYQQKQSKELKFLIYFQNQQPLDQIDMVKERFSAVCPSSSLCSLGIRTCEAEDSALYLCSSSQKDSGNTLYFGEGSRLIVV.

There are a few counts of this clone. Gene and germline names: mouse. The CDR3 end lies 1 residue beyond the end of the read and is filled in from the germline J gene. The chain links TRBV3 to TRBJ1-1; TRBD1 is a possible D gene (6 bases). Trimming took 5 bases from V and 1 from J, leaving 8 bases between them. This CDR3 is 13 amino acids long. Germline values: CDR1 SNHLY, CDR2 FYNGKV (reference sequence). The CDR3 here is CASSRGGNTEVFF. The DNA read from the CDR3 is TGTGCCAGCAGCCGAGGGGGAAACACAGAAGTCTTC. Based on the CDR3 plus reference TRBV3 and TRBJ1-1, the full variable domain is GPKVLQIPSHQIIDMGQMVTLNCDPVSNHLYFYWYKQILGQQMEFLVNFYNGKVMEKSKLFKDQFSVERPDGSYFTLKIQPTALEDSAVYFCASSRGGNTEVFFGKGTRLTVV.

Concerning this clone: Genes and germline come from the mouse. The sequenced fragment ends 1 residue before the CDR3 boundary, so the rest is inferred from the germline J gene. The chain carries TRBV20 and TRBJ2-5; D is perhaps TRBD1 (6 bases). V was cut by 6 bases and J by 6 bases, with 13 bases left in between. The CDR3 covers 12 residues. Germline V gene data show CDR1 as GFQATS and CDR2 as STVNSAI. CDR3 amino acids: CGAEQGGDTQYF. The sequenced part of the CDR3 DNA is TGTGGTGCGGAACAGGGAGGTGACACCCAGTAC. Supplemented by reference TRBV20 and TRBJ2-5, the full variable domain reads GALVYQYPRRTICKSGTSMRMECQAVGFQATSVAWYRQSPQKTFELIALSTVNSAIKYEQNFTQEKFPISHPNLSFSSMTVLNAYLEDRGLYLCGAEQGGDTQYFGPGTRLLVL.

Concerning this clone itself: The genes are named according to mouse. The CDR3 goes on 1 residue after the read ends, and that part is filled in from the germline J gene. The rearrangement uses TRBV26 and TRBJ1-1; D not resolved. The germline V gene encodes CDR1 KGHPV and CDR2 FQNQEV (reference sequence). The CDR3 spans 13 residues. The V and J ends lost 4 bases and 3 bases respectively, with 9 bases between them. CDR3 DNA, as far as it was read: TGTGCCAGCAGTCCGGCGGTCCACACAGAAGTCTTC. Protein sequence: CASSPAVHTEVF. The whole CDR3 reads CASSPAVHTEVFF.

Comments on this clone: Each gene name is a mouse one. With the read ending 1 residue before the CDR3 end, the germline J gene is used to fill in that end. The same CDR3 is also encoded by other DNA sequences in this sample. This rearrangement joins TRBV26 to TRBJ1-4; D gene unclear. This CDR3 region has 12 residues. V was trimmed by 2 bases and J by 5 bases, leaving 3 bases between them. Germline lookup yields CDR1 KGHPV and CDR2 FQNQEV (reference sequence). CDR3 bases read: TGTGCCAGCAGTCTGAGGAACGAAAGATTATTT. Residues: CASSLRNERLF. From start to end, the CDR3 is CASSLRNERLFF.

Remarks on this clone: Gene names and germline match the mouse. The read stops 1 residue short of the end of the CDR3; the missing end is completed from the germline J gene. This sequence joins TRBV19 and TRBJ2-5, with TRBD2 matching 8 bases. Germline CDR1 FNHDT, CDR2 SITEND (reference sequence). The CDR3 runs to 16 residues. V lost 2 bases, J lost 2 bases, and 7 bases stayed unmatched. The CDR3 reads CASSMWGGRAQDTQYF. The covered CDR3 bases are TGTGCCAGCAGTATGTGGGGGGGGCGCGCCCAAGACACCCAGTAC.

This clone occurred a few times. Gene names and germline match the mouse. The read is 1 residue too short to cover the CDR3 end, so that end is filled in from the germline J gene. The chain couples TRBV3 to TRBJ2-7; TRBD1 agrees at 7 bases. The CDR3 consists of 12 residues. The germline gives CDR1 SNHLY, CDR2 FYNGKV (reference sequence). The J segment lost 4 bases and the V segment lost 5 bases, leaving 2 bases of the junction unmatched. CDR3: CASSPGQYEQYF. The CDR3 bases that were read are TGTGCCAGCAGCCCGGGACAGTATGAACAGTAC. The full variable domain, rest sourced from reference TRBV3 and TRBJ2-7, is GPKVLQIPSHQIIDMGQMVTLNCDPVSNHLYFYWYKQILGQQMEFLVNFYNGKVMEKSKLFKDQFSVERPDGSYFTLKIQPTALEDSAVYFCASSPGQYEQYFGPGTRLTVL.